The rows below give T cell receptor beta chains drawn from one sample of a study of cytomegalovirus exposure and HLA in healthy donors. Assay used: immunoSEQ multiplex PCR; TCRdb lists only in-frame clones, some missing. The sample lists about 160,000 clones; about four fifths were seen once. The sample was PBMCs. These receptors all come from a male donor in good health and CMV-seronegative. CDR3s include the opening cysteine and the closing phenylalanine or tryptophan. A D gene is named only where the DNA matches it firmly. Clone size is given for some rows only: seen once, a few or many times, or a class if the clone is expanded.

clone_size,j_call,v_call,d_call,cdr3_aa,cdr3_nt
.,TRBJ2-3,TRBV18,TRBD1,CASSTLGQDTDTQYF,TGTGCCAGCTCGACCTTGGGACAGGACACAGATACGCAGTATTTT
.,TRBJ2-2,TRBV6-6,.,CASTPLSTGELFF,TGTGCCAGCACCCCACTATCCACCGGGGAGCTGTTTTTT
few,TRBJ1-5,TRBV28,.,CASSYGQPQHF,TGTGCCAGCAGTTACGGGCAGCCCCAGCATTTT
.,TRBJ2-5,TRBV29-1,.,CSVDGVDRVQETQYF,TGCAGCGTTGACGGGGTGGATAGGGTCCAAGAGACCCAGTACTTC
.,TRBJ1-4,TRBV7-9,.,CASSLDGLWEKLFF,TGTGCCAGCAGCTTAGACGGTTTGTGGGAAAAACTGTTTTTT
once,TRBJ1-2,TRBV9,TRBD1,CASSEGQGNYGYTF,TGTGCCAGCAGCGAGGGACAGGGTAACTATGGCTACACCTTC
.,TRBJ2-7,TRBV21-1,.,CASSKGGSKNSYEQYF,TGTGCCAGCAGCAAAGGGGGCAGCAAAAACTCCTACGAGCAGTACTTC
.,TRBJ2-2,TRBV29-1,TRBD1,CSADTGGGGGELFF,TGCAGCGCCGACACAGGGGGCGGTGGCGGGGAGCTGTTTTTT
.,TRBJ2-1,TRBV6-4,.,CASSDSMRSSYNEQFF,TGTGCCAGCAGTGACTCTATGCGGAGCTCCTACAATGAGCAGTTCTTC
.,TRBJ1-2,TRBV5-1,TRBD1,CASSPAGTGNYGYPF,TGCGCCAGCAGCCCAGCCGGGACAGGAAACTATGGCTACCCCTTC
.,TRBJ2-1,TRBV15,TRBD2,CATSRGTWGDGGAQFF,TGTGCCACCAGCAGAGGAACATGGGGGGACGGGGGGGCGCAGTTCTTC
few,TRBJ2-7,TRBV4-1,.,CASSHRVNSYEQYF,TGCGCCAGCAGCCACCGGGTCAACTCCTACGAGCAGTACTTC
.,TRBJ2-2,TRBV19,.,CASMRQGSPNTGELFF,TGTGCCAGTATGAGGCAGGGGAGTCCGAACACCGGGGAGCTGTTTTTT
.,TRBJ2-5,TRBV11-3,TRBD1,CASSAGQGTGETQYF,TGTGCCAGCAGCGCAGGACAGGGTACGGGAGAGACCCAGTACTTC
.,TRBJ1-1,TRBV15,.,CATSRDEAPRAEAFF,TGTGCCACCAGCAGAGATGAGGCCCCCCGGGCTGAAGCTTTCTTT
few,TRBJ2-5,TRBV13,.,CASTKGGTQETQYF,TGTGCCAGCACCAAAGGGGGAACCCAAGAGACCCAGTACTTC
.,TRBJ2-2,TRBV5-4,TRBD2,CASSIAGGQAGELFF,TGTGCCAGCAGCATAGCGGGAGGGCAGGCCGGGGAGCTGTTTTTT
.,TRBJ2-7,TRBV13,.,CASSLRGTEQYF,TGTGCCAGCAGCTTAAGGGGAACCGAGCAGTACTTC
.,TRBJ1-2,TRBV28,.,CASSLGQGFPWGYTF,TGTGCCAGCAGTTTGGGTCAGGGGTTCCCATGGGGCTACACCTTC
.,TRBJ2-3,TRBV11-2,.,CASSFLRGMIDTQYF,TGTGCCAGCAGCTTTCTCCGGGGTATGATAGATACGCAGTATTTT
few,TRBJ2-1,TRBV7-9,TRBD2,CASSNGLAGWGYNEQFF,TGTGCCAGCAGCAACGGACTAGCGGGGTGGGGCTACAATGAGCAGTTCTTC
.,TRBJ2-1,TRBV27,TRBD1,CASSWGQGLNEQFF,TGTGCCAGCAGTTGGGGACAGGGACTTAATGAGCAGTTCTTC
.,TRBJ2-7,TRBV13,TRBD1,CASSLDRGGSYEQYF,TGTGCCAGCAGCTTGGACAGGGGAGGCTCCTACGAGCAGTACTTC
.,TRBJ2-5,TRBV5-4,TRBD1,CASSNGQGQETQYF,TGTGCCAGCAGCAACGGACAGGGGCAGGAGACCCAGTACTTC
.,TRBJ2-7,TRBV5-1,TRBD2,CASSLEGGRVHEQYF,TGCGCCAGCAGCTTGGAAGGTGGGAGGGTCCACGAGCAGTACTTC
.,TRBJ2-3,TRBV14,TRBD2,CASSLTSGRPLSTDTQYF,TGTGCCAGCAGCTTGACTAGCGGGAGACCCCTTAGCACAGATACGCAGTATTTT
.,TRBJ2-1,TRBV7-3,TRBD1,CASSLSGTGDEQFF,TGTGCCAGCAGCTTATCCGGGACAGGGGATGAGCAGTTCTTC
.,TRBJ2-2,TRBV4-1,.,CASSLPYKGRNTGELFF,TGCGCCAGCAGCCTCCCCTATAAGGGGCGTAACACCGGGGAGCTGTTTTTT
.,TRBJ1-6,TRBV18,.,CASSPEAGSYNSPLHF,TGTGCCAGCTCACCAGAGGCTGGTTCCTATAATTCACCCCTCCACTTT
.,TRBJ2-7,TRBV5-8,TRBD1,CASSLAGTVYEQYF,TGTGCCAGCAGCTTGGCTGGGACAGTCTACGAGCAGTACTTC
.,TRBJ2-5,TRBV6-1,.,CASTFSGQETQYF,TGTGCCAGCACCTTTAGCGGCCAAGAGACCCAGTACTTC
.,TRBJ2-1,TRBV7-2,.,CASSPREGAYNEQFF,TGTGCCAGCAGCCCTAGGGAGGGGGCCTACAATGAGCAGTTCTTC
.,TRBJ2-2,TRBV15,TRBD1,CATRWAFGRDIGTGTSGELFF,TGTGCCACCAGATGGGCTTTTGGGCGGGATATTGGGACAGGGACATCCGGGGAGCTGTTTTTT
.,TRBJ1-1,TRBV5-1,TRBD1,CASSHTGQGTEAFF,TGCGCCAGCAGCCATACGGGACAGGGCACTGAAGCTTTCTTT
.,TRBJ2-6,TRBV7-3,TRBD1,CASSLSGQGASGANVLTF,TGTGCCAGCAGCTTATCTGGACAGGGGGCGTCTGGGGCCAACGTCCTGACTTTC
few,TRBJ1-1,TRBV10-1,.,CASGLQLTYTEAFF,TGCGCCAGCGGCTTACAGCTTACCTACACTGAAGCTTTCTTT
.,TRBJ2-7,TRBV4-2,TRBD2,CASSQDRLADYEQYF,TGTGCCAGCAGCCAAGATCGACTAGCGGACTACGAGCAGTACTTC
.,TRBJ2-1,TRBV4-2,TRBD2,CASSQVGTGGAGVF,TGTGCCAGCAGCCAAGTAGGCACGGGTGGGGCGGGGGTCTTC
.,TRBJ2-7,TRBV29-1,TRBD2,CSAILAGDYEQYF,TGCAGTGCGATACTAGCGGGGGATTACGAGCAGTACTTC
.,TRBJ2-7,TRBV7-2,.,CASSLSGGYEQYF,TGTGCCAGCAGCTTAAGTGGCGGCTACGAGCAGTACTTC
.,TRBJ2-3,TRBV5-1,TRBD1,CASSLRTGASTDTQYF,TGCGCCAGCAGCTTGCGGACAGGCGCTAGCACAGATACGCAGTATTTT
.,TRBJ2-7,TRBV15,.,CATNRGGGAHEQYF,TGTGCCACCAACAGAGGGGGAGGGGCCCACGAGCAGTACTTC
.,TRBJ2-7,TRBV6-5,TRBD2,CASSPAGTYEQYF,TGTGCCAGCAGCCCAGCGGGGACCTACGAGCAGTACTTC
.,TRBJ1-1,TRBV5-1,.,CASRTGLNTEAFF,TGCGCCAGCAGGACAGGTTTAAACACTGAAGCTTTCTTT
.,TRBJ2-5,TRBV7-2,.,CASSLGGSPYQETQYF,TGTGCCAGCAGCCTGGGGGGTTCCCCGTACCAAGAGACCCAGTACTTC
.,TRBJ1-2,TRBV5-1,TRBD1,CASSPGQGAFTGGYTF,TGCGCCAGCAGCCCCGGACAGGGGGCGTTTACGGGAGGCTACACCTTC
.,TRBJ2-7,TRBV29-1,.,CSVCLGRGSDEQYF,TGCAGCGTTTGTTTGGGCAGGGGATCGGACGAGCAGTACTTC
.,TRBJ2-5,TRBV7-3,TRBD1,CASSSDRGQETQYF,TGTGCCAGCAGCTCCGACAGGGGGCAAGAGACCCAGTACTTC